Each of the 3 T cell receptor beta chains below was sequenced from the same sample in a study of blood T cell repertoires in COVID-19. Assay used: immunoSEQ multiplex PCR; TCRdb lists only in-frame clones, some missing. The sample shows 150,000 or so clones, approximately 87% of them seen only once. The sample comprised peripheral blood. These receptors came from a woman between 65 and 79 years old with COVID-19, enrolled during active disease.

This chain joins TRBV7-3 and TRBJ1-2, with 9 bases aligning to TRBD1. The CDR3 contains 16 residues. Germline lookup yields CDR1 SGHTA and CDR2 FQGTGA. V trimming: 5 bases; J trimming: 2 bases; junction bases outside the gene matches: 9. As DNA, the CDR3 is TGTGCCAGCAGCCCAGGTCGGGACAGGGCGAACTATGGCTACACCTTC. It specifies CASSPGRDRANYGYTF.

This clone showed up just once. The rearrangement links TRBV3-1 (or the pseudogene TRBV3-2) to TRBJ2-1; 7 nucleotides line up with TRBD2. Germline loops: CDR1 LGHDT, CDR2 YNNKEL (reference sequence). The CDR3 loop spans 15 amino acids. V shed 1 base and J 8 bases; nucleotides not matched to a gene: 8. DNA for the CDR3: TGTGCCAGCAGCCAAGGGCGAGGACTAGTCCATGAGCAGTTCTTC. This sequence encodes CASSQGRGLVHEQFF.

The rearrangement uses TRBV27 and TRBJ1-1; D remains ambiguous. Germline assignment: CDR1 MNHEY and CDR2 SMNVEV (reference sequence). The CDR3 spans 16 residues. Trimming shortened V by 2 bases and J by 1 base, and 14 bases separated the two germline ends. CDR3 loop: CASSLAKVRGNTEAFF. DNA for the CDR3: TGTGCCAGCAGTTTAGCTAAGGTGCGCGGGAACACTGAAGCTTTCTTT.